This TCR beta chain was found in a study of T cells in Graves' hyperthyroidism and ophthalmopathy. V lost 0 bases and J lost 6, with 9 bases in between. The CDR3 runs to 13 residues. Germline values: CDR1 SGHAT, CDR2 FQNNGV. This clonotype was counted many times. TCR beta CDR3 regions were amplified from RNA. A set of HTBI primers served as the primers for a first-round RT-PCR of the TCR CDR3. TCRdb recomputed calls from the multiplex PCR reads with MiXCR, one row per CDR3 protein. The sample holds about 320,000 distinct CDR3 sequences; roughly 17% are singletons and the top ten take approximately 31%.

The chain joins TRBV11-2 to TRBJ2-7; D uncertain. The TCR sequence derives from a man aged 25-45 years with Graves' hyperthyroidism. Sequencing was done on a sample of blood. CDR3 sequence: CASSLEIVGEQYF. The CDR3 coding sequence is TGTGCCAGCAGCTTAGAGATAGTGGGCGAGCAGTACTTC.